This is a list of T cell receptor beta chains from one sample in a study of fetal regulatory T cell absence and autoimmunity. Sequenced by immunoSEQ multiplex PCR; TCRdb stores in-frame clones only, minus some. The top ten clones hold roughly 2% of a sample with approximately 94,000 clones, around 72% of them seen once. Sequencing was done on a sample of pancreas tissue. Every receptor here comes from a male donor with IPEX syndrome. Both conserved end residues are part of each CDR3. A D gene is named only where the DNA matches it firmly. Rows give clone size only sometimes, using once, few, many, or a class for an expanded clone.

d_call	clone_size	v_call	j_call	cdr3_aa	cdr3_nt
-	-	TRBV27	TRBJ2-7	CASSPWTIGEQYF	TGTGCCAGCAGTCCGTGGACTATCGGCGAGCAGTACTTC
-	-	TRBV7-6	TRBJ2-7	CASSRGLSYEQYF	TGTGCCAGCAGCCGAGGGCTATCCTACGAGCAGTACTTC
TRBD2	-	TRBV6-5	TRBJ2-5	CASSSILAGVQETQYF	TGTGCCAGCAGTTCAATCCTAGCGGGGGTCCAAGAGACCCAGTACTTC
-	-	TRBV6-1	TRBJ1-4	CASAQDLNEKLFF	TGTGCCAGCGCCCAGGACCTTAATGAAAAACTGTTTTTT
-	once	TRBV5-1	TRBJ1-1	CASSFTGITEAFF	TGCGCCAGCAGCTTTACAGGGATCACTGAAGCTTTCTTT
-	few	TRBV23-1	TRBJ1-3	CASSQSYPGNTIYF	TGCGCCAGCAGTCAATCGTACCCTGGAAACACCATATATTTT
-	-	TRBV4-1	TRBJ2-1	CASSLGERASYNEQFF	TGCGCCAGCAGTCTAGGGGAGAGGGCCTCCTACAATGAGCAGTTCTTC
-	few	TRBV19	TRBJ2-5	CASSIAGQETQYF	TGTGCCAGTAGTATCGCAGGGCAAGAGACCCAGTACTTC
TRBD2	-	TRBV11-2	TRBJ2-7	CASRPWTSNGEQYF	TGTGCCAGCAGACCTTGGACTAGCAATGGCGAGCAGTACTTC
TRBD1	-	TRBV5-1	TRBJ1-1	CASSLDQTGQAFF	TGCGCCAGCAGCTTGGACCAGACAGGGCAAGCTTTCTTT
-	few	TRBV5-1	TRBJ1-1	CASSLGVSTEAFF	TGCGCCAGCAGCTTGGGGGTGAGCACTGAAGCTTTCTTT
-	once	TRBV27	TRBJ2-1	CASSFGGTAYNEQFF	TGTGCCAGCAGTTTTGGGGGGACGGCCTACAATGAGCAGTTCTTC
-	once	TRBV7-9	TRBJ1-4	CASSSPWEGDSATNEKLFF	TGTGCCAGCAGCTCACCTTGGGAAGGGGACTCTGCAACTAATGAAAAACTGTTTTTT
TRBD2	few	TRBV9	TRBJ2-7	CASSVGTSGNYEQYF	TGTGCCAGCAGCGTGGGGACTAGCGGCAACTACGAGCAGTACTTC
-	-	TRBV25-1	TRBJ1-1	CASSEFDTEAFF	TGTGCCAGCAGTGAATTTGACACTGAAGCTTTCTTT
-	-	TRBV20-1	TRBJ2-7	CSAGRFLREYF	TGCAGTGCCGGACGCTTTCTACGAGAGTACTTC
-	-	TRBV2	TRBJ1-2	CASSGVGYGYTF	TGTGCCAGCTCGGGGGTGGGGTATGGCTACACCTTC
-	-	TRBV7-8	TRBJ2-5	CASSLREQETQYF	TGTGCCAGCAGCTTGCGGGAACAAGAGACCCAGTACTTC